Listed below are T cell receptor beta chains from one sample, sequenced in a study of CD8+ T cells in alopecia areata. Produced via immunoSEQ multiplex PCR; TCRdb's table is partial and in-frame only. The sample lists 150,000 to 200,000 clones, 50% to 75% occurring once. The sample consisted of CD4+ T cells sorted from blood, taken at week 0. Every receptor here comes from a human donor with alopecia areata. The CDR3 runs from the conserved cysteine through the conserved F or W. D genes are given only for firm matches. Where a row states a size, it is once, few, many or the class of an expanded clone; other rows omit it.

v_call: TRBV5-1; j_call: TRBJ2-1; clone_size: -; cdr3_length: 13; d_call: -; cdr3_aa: CASSLGSSDEQFF; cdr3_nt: TGCGCCAGCAGCTTGGGATCGTCCGATGAGCAGTTCTTC
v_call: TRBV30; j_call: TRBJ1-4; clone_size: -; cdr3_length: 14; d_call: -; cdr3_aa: CAWSPGPGHGQLFF; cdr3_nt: TGTGCCTGGAGTCCGGGACCTGGCCACGGGCAACTGTTTTTT
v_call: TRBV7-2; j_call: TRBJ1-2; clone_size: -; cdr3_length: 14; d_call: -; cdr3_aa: CASSIPGRNYGYTF; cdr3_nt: TGTGCCAGCAGCATTCCGGGACGGAACTATGGCTACACCTTC
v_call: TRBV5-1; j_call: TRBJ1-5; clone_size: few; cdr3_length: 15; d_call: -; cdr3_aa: CASSPDSFRNQPQHF; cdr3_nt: TGCGCCAGCAGCCCAGACAGTTTCCGCAATCAGCCCCAGCATTTT
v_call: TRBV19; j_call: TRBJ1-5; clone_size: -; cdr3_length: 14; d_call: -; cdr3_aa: CASNRYVGNQPQHF; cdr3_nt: TGTGCCAGTAATAGATATGTGGGCAATCAGCCCCAGCATTTT
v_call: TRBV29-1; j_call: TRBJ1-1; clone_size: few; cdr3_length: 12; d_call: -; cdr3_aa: CSAKRAGDEAFF; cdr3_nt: TGCAGCGCAAAGAGGGCAGGTGATGAAGCTTTCTTT
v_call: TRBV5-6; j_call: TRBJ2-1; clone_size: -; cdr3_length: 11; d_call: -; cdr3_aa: CASSLDSGQFF; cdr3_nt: TGTGCCAGCAGCTTGGACTCAGGGCAGTTCTTC
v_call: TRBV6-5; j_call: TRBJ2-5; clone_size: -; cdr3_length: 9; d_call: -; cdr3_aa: CASGETQYF; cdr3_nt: TGTGCCAGCGGGGAGACCCAGTACTTC
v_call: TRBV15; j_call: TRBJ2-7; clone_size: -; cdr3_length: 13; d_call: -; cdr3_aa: CATSRDLDYEQYF; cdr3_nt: TGTGCCACCAGCAGAGATCTTGACTACGAGCAGTACTTC
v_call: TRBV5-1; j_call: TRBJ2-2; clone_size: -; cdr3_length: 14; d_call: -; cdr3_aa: CASSRPSESGELFF; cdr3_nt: TGCGCCAGCAGCAGACCTAGCGAATCCGGGGAGCTGTTTTTT
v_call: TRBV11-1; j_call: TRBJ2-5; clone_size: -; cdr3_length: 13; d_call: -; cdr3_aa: CASSSELQETQYF; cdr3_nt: TGTGCCAGCAGCTCCGAGCTCCAAGAGACCCAGTACTTC
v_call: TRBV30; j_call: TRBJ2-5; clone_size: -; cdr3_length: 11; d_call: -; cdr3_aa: CAWSSQETQYF; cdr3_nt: TGTGCCTGGAGCAGCCAAGAGACCCAGTACTTC
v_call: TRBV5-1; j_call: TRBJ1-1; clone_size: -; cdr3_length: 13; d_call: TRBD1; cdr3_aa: CASSPTGDTEAFF; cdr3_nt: TGCGCCAGCAGCCCGACAGGGGACACTGAAGCTTTCTTT
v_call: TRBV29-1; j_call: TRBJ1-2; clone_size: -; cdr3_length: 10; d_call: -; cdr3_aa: CSVGDTGYTF; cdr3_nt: TGCAGCGTAGGGGACACTGGCTACACCTTC
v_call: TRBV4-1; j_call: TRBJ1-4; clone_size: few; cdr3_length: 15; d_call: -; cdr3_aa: CASSQGGVVPEKLFF; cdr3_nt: TGCGCCAGCAGCCAAGGGGGGGTCGTACCCGAAAAACTGTTTTTT
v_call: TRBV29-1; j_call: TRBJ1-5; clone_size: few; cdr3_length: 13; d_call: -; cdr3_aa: CSVAAGSNQPQHF; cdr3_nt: TGCAGCGTTGCGGCAGGAAGCAATCAGCCCCAGCATTTT
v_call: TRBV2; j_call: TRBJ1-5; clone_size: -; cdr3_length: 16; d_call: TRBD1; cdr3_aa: CASSAGTGAGREPQHF; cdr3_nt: TGTGCCAGCAGTGCCGGGACAGGGGCGGGAAGGGAGCCCCAGCATTTT
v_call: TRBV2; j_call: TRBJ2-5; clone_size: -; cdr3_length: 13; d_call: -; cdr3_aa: CASSTGLRETQYF; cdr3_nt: TGTGCCAGCAGTACGGGACTGAGGGAGACCCAGTACTTC
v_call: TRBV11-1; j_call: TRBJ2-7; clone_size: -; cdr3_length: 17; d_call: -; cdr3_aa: CASSSNPNRVVTYEQYF; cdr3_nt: TGTGCCAGCAGCTCAAATCCGAACAGGGTAGTCACCTACGAGCAGTACTTC
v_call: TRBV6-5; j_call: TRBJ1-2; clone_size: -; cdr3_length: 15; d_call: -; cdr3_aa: CASSYFGRPGDGYTF; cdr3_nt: TGTGCCAGCAGTTACTTCGGACGTCCTGGGGATGGCTACACCTTC
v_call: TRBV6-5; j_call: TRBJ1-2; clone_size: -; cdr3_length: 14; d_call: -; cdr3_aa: CASTLGGSNYGYTF; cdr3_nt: TGTGCCAGCACCCTAGGGGGTTCGAACTATGGCTACACCTTC
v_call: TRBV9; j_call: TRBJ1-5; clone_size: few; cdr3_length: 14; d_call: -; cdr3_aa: CASSVGGTNQPQHF; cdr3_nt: TGTGCCAGCAGCGTTGGGGGAACCAATCAGCCCCAGCATTTT
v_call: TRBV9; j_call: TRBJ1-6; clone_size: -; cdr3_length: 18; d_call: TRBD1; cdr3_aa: CASSAGTGASSYNSPLHF; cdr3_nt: TGTGCCAGCAGCGCCGGGACAGGGGCGAGCTCCTATAATTCACCCCTCCACTTT
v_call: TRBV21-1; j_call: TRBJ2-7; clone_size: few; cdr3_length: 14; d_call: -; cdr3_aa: CASARNFTIYEQYF; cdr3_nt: TGTGCCAGCGCACGGAACTTCACGATCTACGAGCAGTACTTC
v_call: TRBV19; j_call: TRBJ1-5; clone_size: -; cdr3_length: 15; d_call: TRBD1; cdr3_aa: CASSWGQGLNQPQHF; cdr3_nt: TGTGCCAGTAGCTGGGGACAGGGCCTCAATCAGCCCCAGCATTTT
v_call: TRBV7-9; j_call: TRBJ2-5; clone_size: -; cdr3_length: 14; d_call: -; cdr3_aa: CASSLSSGRETQYF; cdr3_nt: TGTGCCAGCAGCTTATCCTCGGGGCGGGAGACCCAGTACTTC
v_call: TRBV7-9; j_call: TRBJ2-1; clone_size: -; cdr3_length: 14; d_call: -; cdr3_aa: CASSLVTPTGPQFF; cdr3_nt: TGTGCCAGCAGCTTAGTTACTCCAACAGGCCCGCAGTTCTTC
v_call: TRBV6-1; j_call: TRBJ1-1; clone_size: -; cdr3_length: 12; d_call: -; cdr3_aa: CASSGRTTEAFF; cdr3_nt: TGTGCCAGCAGTGGGCGTACCACTGAAGCTTTCTTT
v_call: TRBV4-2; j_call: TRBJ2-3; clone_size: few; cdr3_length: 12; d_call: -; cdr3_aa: CASSQEGTAQYF; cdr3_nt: TGTGCCAGCAGCCAAGAGGGGACCGCGCAGTATTTT
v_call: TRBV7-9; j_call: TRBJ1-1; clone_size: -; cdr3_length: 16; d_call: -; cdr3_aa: CASSLVFSGRNTEAFF; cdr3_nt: TGTGCCAGCAGCTTAGTGTTTTCAGGGAGGAACACTGAAGCTTTCTTT
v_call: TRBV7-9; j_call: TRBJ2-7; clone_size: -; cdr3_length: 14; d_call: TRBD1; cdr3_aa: CASSPGTGTAEQYF; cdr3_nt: TGTGCCAGCAGCCCAGGGACAGGGACGGCCGAGCAGTACTTC
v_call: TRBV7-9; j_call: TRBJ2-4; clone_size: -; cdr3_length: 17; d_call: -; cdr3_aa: CASRPAPGPIAKNIQYF; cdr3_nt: TGTGCCAGCAGACCAGCACCGGGACCTATAGCCAAAAACATTCAGTACTTC
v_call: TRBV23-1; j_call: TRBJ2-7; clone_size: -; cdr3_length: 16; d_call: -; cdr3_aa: CASSQPPWGNSYEQYF; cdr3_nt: TGCGCCAGCAGTCAGCCTCCGTGGGGAAACTCTTACGAGCAGTACTTC
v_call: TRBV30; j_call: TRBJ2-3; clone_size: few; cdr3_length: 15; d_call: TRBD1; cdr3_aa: CAWNGQGTNTDTQYF; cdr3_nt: TGTGCCTGGAATGGACAGGGGACCAACACAGATACGCAGTATTTT
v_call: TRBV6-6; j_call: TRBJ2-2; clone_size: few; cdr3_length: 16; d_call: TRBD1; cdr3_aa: CASSPVGQGATGELFF; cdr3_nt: TGTGCCAGCAGCCCCGTAGGACAGGGCGCTACCGGGGAGCTGTTTTTT
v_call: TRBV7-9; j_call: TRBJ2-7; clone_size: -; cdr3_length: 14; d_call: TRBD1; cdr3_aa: CASSSGTGDYEQYF; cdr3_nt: TGTGCCAGCAGCTCCGGGACAGGAGACTACGAGCAGTACTTC
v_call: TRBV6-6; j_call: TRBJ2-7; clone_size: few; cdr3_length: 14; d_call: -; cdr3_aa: CASSRDRSSYEQYF; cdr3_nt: TGTGCCAGCAGTCGAGACAGGAGCTCCTACGAGCAGTACTTC
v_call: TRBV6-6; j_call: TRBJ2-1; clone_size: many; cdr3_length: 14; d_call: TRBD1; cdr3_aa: CASRSGTGGNEQFF; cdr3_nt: TGTGCCAGCAGGTCCGGGACAGGGGGAAATGAGCAGTTCTTC
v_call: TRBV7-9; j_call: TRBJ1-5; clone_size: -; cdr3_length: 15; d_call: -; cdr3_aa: CASSLDRAGYQPQHF; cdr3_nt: TGTGCCAGCAGCTTAGATAGGGCAGGGTATCAGCCCCAGCATTTT
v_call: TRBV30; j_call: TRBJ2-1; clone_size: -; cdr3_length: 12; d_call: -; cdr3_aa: CAWAPKSNEQFF; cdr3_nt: TGTGCCTGGGCTCCTAAGAGCAATGAGCAGTTCTTC
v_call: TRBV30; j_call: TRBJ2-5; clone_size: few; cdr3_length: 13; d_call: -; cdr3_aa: CAWSWGPQETQYF; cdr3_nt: TGTGCCTGGAGTTGGGGGCCCCAAGAGACCCAGTACTTC
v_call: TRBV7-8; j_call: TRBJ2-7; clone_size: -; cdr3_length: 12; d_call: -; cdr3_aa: CASSASTYEQYF; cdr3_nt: TGTGCCAGCAGCGCAAGCACCTACGAGCAGTACTTC
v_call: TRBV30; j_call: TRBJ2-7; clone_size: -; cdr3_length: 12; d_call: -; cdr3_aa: CAWGQDLYEQYF; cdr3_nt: TGTGCCTGGGGTCAGGACCTTTACGAGCAGTACTTC
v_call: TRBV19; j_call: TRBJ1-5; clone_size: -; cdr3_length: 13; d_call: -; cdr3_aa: CASTHGEYQPQHF; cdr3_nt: TGTGCCAGTACCCACGGAGAATATCAGCCCCAGCATTTT
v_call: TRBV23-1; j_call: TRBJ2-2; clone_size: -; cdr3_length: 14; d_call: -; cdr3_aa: CASSWQGNTGELFF; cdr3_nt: TGCGCCAGCAGTTGGCAGGGAAACACCGGGGAGCTGTTTTTT
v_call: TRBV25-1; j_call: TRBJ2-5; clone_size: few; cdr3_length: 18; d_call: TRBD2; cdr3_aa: CASSPIPGLAGGAETQYF; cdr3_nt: TGTGCCAGCAGTCCTATTCCGGGACTAGCGGGGGGTGCAGAGACCCAGTACTTC
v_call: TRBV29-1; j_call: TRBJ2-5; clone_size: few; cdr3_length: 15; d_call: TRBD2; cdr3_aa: CSVETAGGSQETQYF; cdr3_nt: TGCAGCGTAGAAACAGCGGGGGGGTCCCAAGAGACCCAGTACTTC
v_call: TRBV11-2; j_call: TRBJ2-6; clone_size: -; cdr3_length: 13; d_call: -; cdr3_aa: CASLRSGANVLTF; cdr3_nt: TGTGCCAGCTTACGATCTGGGGCCAACGTCCTGACTTTC
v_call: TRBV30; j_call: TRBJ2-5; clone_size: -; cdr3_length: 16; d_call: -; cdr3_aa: CAWSITGTAGVETQYF; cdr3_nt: TGTGCCTGGAGTATAACCGGGACAGCGGGAGTGGAGACCCAGTACTTC
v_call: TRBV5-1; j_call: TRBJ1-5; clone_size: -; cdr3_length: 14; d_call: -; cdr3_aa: CASSLGTENQPQHF; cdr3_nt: TGCGCCAGCAGCTTGGGTACAGAAAATCAGCCCCAGCATTTT
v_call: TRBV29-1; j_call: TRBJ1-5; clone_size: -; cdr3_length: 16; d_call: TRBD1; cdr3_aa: CSVEDKDRGSNQPQHF; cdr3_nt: TGCAGCGTTGAAGATAAGGACAGGGGAAGCAATCAGCCCCAGCATTTT
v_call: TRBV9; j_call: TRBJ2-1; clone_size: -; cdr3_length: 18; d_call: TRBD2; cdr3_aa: CASGTGTSGETSYNEQFF; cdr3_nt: TGTGCCAGCGGCACCGGGACTAGCGGGGAGACCTCCTACAATGAGCAGTTCTTC
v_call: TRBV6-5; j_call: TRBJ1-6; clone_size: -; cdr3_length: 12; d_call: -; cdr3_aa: CASRGVDSPLHF; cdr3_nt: TGTGCCAGCAGAGGTGTTGATTCACCCCTCCACTTT
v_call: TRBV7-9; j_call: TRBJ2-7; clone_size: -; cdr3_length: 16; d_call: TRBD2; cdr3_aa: CASSFQVGLGGDEQYF; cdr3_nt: TGTGCCAGCAGCTTCCAGGTGGGACTAGGAGGCGACGAGCAGTACTTC
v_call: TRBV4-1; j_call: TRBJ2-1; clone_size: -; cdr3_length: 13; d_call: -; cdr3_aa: CASSLHIGNEQFF; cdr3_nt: TGCGCCAGCAGCCTTCATATAGGGAATGAGCAGTTCTTC